Presented here are 8 T cell receptor beta chains from one specimen sequenced in a study of T cell repertoires in cytomegalovirus infection. These receptors' targets are unknown. A single record per CDR3 protein comes from TCRdb applying MiXCR to the reads. The sample contains 570,000 or so distinct CDR3 sequences, 35% to 50% of which appear only once. Specimen: cultured PBMCs, collected from culture after CMV antigen stimulation. The source is a human donor in good health (CMV status not recorded). Some clones in this sample may be carry-over from other donors' samples.

This chain uses TRBV12-5 with TRBJ2-7, with D unclear. The CDR3 runs 13 residues. Trimming removed 6 bases from V and 2 bases from J, with 11 bases in between. Germline CDR1 and CDR2: LGHNT and FRNRAP. The CDR3: CASGPFGPYEQYF. The CDR3 DNA reads as TGTGCTAGTGGCCCTTTTGGCCCCTACGAGCAGTACTTC.

Here the CDR3 reads CASSGTGGYGNTIYF. The DNA for the CDR3 is TGTGCCAGCAGCGGGACAGGGGGATACGGAAACACCATATATTTT. The chain recombines TRBV12-3 or TRBV12-4 with TRBJ1-3, with 11 bases that match TRBD1. The V gene end was trimmed by 6 bases and the J gene end by 4 bases; junction bases not matched to a gene: 5. This CDR3 contains 15 residues.

The chain joins TRBV6-2 or TRBV6-3 to TRBJ2-7; D might be TRBD2 (6 bases). Trimming removed 6 bases from V and 3 bases from J, with 18 bases in between. Per the germline V gene, CDR1 is MNHEY and CDR2 is SVGEGT. This CDR3 is built from 15 residues. CDR3 nucleotide sequence: TGTGCCAGCAGCCCTAGTGGTAGCGGCTTCTACGAGCAGTACTTC. Its protein product is CASSPSGSGFYEQYF.

This clonotype has only a few counts. The gene calls are TRBV7-2 and TRBJ1-3, with D unclear. The V and J ends lost 4 bases and 0 bases respectively, with 10 bases between them. CDR1 is SGHTA, CDR2 FQGNSA, per germline. The CDR3 contains 15 residues. CDR3 bases: TGTGCCAGCAGCTCCAGACAACTCTCTGGAAACACCATATATTTT. Its protein is CASSSRQLSGNTIYF. Complete variable domain (other parts from reference TRBV7-2 and TRBJ1-3): GAGVSQSPSNKVTEKGKDVELRCDPISGHTALYWYRQSLGQGLEFLIYFQGNSAPDKSGLPSDRFSAERTGGSVSTLTIQRTQQEDSAVYLCASSSRQLSGNTIYFGEGSWLTVV.

This clonotype was seen repeatedly, ten times or more. The chain employs TRBV7-2 and TRBJ2-6; TRBD2 matches 13 bases. The germline gives CDR1 SGHTA, CDR2 FQGNSA. V trimming: 1 base; J trimming: 3 bases; junction bases outside the gene matches: 3. CDR3 length equals 18 residues. CDR3 sequence reads: CASSLVRLAGGGANVLTF. In DNA, the CDR3 is TGTGCCAGCAGCTTAGTGCGACTAGCGGGAGGTGGGGCCAACGTCCTGACTTTC.

The genes are TRBV12-3 or TRBV12-4 and TRBJ2-2; D ambiguous. V lost 3 bases and J lost 1, with 15 bases in between. The CDR3 loop spans 17 amino acids. CDR3 DNA sequence: TGTGCCAGCAGTTTCCGGTACCTGCCTATGAACACCGGGGAGCTGTTTTTT. Protein product: CASSFRYLPMNTGELFF.

The chain recombines TRBV27 with TRBJ1-5; a weak D match, TRBD1 (5 bases). This CDR3 has 13 amino acids. Trimming cost V 4 bases and J 1 base, with 5 bases left between them. Per germline, CDR1 MNHEY and CDR2 SMNVEV (reference sequence). CDR3: CASSWGSNQPQHF. In nucleotides, the CDR3 is TGTGCCAGCAGTTGGGGCAGCAATCAGCCCCAGCATTTT.

The chain carries TRBV7-8 and TRBJ2-2; D is perhaps TRBD1 (6 bases). The V gene's germline CDR1 is SGHVS and CDR2 FQNEAQ. Trimming took 3 bases from V and 1 from J, leaving 12 bases between them. This CDR3 is 16 amino acids long. CDR3 amino acids: CASSFMTGRNTGELFF. The DNA for the CDR3 is TGTGCCAGCAGCTTCATGACAGGTCGGAACACCGGGGAGCTGTTTTTT.